The clone carrying this T cell receptor beta chain was picked up a small number of times. Its antigen is unknown. The sample belongs to a study of response to subunit inactivated influenza vaccine. Notes on the study in general: The study's authors posited that every seasonal influenza vaccination enlists few new T cells.

From germline, CDR1 is MDHEN and CDR2 SYDVKM. V lost 1 base to trimming and J lost 8 bases, with 11 bases between them. This CDR3 has 13 residues. TCRdb recomputed calls from the RT-PCR reads with MiXCR, one row per CDR3 protein. Of some 600,000 distinct CDR3 sequences listed, around 15% were seen once; the top ten hold around 7.6%. The chain combines TRBV28 with TRBJ1-2, with D perhaps matching TRBD1 (6 bases). The source was PBMCs from blood, collected 14 days before vaccination. The TCR comes from a man aged 45-65 years who received an inactivated influenza vaccine. The CDR3 spells CASSLSGGRGYTF. CDR3 nucleotide sequence: TGTGCCAGCAGTTTATCCGGGGGCCGCGGCTACACCTTC.